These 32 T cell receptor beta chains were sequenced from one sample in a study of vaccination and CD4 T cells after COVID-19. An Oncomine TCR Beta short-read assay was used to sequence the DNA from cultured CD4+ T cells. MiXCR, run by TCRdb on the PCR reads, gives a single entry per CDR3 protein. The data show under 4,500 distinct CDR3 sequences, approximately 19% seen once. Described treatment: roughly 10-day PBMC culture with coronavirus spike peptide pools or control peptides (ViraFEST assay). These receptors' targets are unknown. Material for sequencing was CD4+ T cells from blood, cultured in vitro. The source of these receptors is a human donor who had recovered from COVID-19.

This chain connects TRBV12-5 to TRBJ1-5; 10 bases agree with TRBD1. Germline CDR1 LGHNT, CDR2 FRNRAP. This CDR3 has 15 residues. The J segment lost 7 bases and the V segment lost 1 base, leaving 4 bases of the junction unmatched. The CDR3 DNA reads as TGTGCTAGTGGTTTGGGACAGGGGGCCGGCCAGCCCCAGCATTTT. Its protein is CASGLGQGAGQPQHF.

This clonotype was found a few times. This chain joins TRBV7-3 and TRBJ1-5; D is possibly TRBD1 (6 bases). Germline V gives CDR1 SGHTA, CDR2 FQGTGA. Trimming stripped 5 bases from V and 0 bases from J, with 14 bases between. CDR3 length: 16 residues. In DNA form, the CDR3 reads TGTGCCAGCAGCCTCGACAGGTTTTTTAGCAATCAGCCCCAGCATTTT. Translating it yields CASSLDRFFSNQPQHF. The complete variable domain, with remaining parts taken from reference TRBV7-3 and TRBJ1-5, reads GAGVSQTPSNKVTEKGKYVELRCDPISGHTALYWYRQSLGQGPEFLIYFQGTGAADDSGLPNDRFFAVRPEGSVSTLKIQRTERGDSAVYLCASSLDRFFSNQPQHFGDGTRLSIL.

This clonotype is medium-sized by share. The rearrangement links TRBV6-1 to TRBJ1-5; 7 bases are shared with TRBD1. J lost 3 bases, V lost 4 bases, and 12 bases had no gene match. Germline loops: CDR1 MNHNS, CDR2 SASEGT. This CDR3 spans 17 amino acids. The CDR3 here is CASSVSLRQGLNQPQHF. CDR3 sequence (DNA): TGTGCCAGCAGTGTATCATTAAGACAGGGCCTCAATCAGCCCCAGCATTTT.

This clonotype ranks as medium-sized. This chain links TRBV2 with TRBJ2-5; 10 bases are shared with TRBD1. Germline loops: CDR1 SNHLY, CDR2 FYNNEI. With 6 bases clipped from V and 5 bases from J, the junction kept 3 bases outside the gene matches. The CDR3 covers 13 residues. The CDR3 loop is CASRDRGGETQYF. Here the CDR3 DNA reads TGTGCCAGCAGGGACAGGGGGGGTGAGACCCAGTACTTC. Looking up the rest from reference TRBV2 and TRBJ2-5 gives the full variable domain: EPEVTQTPSHQVTQMGQEVILRCVPISNHLYFYWYRQILGQKVEFLVSFYNNEISEKSEIFDDQFSVERPDGSNFTLKIRSTKLEDSAMYFCASRDRGGETQYFGPGTRLLVL.

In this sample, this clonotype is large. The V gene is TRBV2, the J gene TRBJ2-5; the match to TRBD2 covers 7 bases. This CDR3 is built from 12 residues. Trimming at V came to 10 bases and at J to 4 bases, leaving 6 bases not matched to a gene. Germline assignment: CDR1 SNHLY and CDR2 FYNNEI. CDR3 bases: TGTGCCATCTCGTGGGGGGGAGAGACCCAGTACTTC. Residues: CAISWGGETQYF. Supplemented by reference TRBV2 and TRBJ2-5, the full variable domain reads EPEVTQTPSHQVTQMGQEVILRCVPISNHLYFYWYRQILGQKVEFLVSFYNNEISEKSEIFDDQFSVERPDGSNFTLKIRSTKLEDSAMYFCAISWGGETQYFGPGTRLLVL.

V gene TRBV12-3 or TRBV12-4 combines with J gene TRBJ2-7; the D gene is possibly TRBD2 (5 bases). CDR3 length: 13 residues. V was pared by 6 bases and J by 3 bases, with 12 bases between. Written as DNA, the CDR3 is TGTGCCAGCAGCGAGGGCAGGATCTACGAGCAGTACTTC. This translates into CASSEGRIYEQYF.

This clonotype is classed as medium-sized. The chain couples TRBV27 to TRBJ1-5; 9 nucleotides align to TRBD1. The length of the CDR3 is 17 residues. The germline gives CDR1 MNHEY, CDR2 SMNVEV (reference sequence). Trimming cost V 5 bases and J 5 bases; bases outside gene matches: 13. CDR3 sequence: CASSPASAQGAYQPQHF. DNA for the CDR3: TGTGCCAGCAGTCCGGCCTCCGCACAGGGGGCCTATCAGCCCCAGCATTTT.

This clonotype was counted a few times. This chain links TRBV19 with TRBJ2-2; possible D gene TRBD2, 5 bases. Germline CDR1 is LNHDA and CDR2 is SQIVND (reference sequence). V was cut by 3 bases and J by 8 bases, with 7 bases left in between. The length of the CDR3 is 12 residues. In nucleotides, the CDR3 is TGTGCCAGTAGTATCCCGGGGGGGGAGCTGTTTTTT. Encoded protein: CASSIPGGELFF.

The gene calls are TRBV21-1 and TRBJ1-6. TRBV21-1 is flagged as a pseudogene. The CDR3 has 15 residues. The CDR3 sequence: CASSKHSSYNSPLHF. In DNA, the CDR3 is TGTGCCAGCAGCAAGCATAGCTCCTATAATTCACCCCTCCACTTT.

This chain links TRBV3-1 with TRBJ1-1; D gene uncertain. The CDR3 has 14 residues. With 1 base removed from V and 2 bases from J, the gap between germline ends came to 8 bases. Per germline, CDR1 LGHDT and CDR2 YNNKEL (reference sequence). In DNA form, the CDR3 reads TGTGCCAGCAGCCAAGTGGGCAGTAACACTGAAGCTTTCTTT. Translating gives CASSQVGSNTEAFF.

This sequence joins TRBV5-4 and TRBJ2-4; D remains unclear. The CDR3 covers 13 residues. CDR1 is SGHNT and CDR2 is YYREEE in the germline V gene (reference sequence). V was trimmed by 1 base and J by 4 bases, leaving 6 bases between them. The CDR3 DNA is TGTGCCAGCAGCTTGCCACAGAAAAACATTCAGTACTTC. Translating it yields CASSLPQKNIQYF.

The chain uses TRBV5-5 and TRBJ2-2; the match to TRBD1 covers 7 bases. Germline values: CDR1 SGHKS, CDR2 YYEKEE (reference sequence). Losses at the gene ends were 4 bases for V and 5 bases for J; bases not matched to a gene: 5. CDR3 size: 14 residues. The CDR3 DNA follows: TGTGCCAGCAGCCTAAGACAGGGAACCGGGGAGCTGTTTTTT. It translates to CASSLRQGTGELFF.

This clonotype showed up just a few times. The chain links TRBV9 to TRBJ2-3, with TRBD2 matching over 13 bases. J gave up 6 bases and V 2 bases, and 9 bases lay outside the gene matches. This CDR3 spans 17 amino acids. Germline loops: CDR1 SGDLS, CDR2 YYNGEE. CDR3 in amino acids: CASSVTSGGASSDTQYF. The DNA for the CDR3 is TGTGCCAGCAGCGTCACTAGCGGGGGGGCATCTTCGGATACGCAGTATTTT.

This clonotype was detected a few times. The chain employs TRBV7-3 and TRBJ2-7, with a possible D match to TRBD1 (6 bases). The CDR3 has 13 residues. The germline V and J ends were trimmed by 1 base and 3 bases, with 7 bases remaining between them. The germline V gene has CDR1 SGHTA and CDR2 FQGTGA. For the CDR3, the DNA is TGTGCCAGCAGCTTAAAAGGGGGCTACGAGCAGTACTTC. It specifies CASSLKGGYEQYF.

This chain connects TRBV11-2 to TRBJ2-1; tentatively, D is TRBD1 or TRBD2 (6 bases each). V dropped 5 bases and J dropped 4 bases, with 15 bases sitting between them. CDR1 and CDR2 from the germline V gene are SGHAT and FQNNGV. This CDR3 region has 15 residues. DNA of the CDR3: TGTGCCAGCAGCCTGACAAGGGGGGCATACAATGAGCAGTTCTTC. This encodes CASSLTRGAYNEQFF.

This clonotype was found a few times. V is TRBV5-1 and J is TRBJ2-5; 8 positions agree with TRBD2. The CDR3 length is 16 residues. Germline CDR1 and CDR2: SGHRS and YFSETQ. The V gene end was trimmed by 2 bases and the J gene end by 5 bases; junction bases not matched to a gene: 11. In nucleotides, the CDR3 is TGCGCCAGCAGCTTCGGAGGACTAGCTCTGAGGGAGACCCAGTACTTC. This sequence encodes CASSFGGLALRETQYF.

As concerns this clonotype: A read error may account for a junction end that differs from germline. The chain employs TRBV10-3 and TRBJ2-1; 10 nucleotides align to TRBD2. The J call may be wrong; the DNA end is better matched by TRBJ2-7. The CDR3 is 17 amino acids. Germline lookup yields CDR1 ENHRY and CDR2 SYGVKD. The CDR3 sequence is CAISEVQRGGSVLEQYF. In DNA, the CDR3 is TGCGCCATCAGTGAGGTGCAGCGGGGGGGGTCGGTCCTCGAGCAGTACTTC.

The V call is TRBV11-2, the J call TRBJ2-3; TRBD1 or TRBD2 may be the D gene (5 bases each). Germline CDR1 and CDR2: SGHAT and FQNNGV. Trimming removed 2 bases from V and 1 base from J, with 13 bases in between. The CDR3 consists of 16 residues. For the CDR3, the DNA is TGTGCCAGCAGCTTAACGGGGCTAGCTGGCACAGATACGCAGTATTTT. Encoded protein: CASSLTGLAGTDTQYF.

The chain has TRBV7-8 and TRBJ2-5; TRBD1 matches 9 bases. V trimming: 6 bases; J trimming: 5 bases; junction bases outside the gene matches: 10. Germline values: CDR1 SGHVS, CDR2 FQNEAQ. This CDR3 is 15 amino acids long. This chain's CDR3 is CASRSHGTGKETQYF. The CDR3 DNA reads TGTGCCAGCAGGTCCCACGGGACAGGGAAGGAGACCCAGTACTTC.

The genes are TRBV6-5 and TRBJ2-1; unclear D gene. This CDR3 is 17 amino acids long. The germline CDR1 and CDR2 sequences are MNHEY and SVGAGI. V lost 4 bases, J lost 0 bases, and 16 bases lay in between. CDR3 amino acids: CASSSFISGFSYNEQFF. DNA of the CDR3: TGTGCCAGCAGTTCCTTTATCTCAGGTTTCTCCTACAATGAGCAGTTCTTC.

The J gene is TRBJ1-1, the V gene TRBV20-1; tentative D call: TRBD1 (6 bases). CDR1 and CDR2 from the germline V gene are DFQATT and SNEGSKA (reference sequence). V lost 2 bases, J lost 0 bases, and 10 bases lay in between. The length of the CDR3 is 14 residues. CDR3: CSARKGTLNTEAFF. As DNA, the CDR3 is TGCAGTGCTAGAAAGGGGACACTGAACACTGAAGCTTTCTTT.

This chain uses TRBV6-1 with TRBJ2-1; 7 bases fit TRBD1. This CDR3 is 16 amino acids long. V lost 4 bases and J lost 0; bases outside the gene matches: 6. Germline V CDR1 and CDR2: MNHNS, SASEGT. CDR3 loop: CASSALGTASYNEQFF. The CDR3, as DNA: TGTGCCAGCAGTGCCCTAGGGACAGCCTCCTACAATGAGCAGTTCTTC.

Written as DNA, the CDR3 is TGTGCCAGCAGCCGGGGGACTAGCGGGGGTAGTGAGCAGTTCTTC. As protein: CASSRGTSGGSEQFF. The chain recombines TRBV6-1 with TRBJ2-1; TRBD2 aligns across 14 bases. Germline V CDR1 and CDR2: MNHNS, SASEGT. This CDR3 is 15 amino acids long. V lost 6 bases to trimming and J lost 9 bases; unmatched junction nucleotides: 7.

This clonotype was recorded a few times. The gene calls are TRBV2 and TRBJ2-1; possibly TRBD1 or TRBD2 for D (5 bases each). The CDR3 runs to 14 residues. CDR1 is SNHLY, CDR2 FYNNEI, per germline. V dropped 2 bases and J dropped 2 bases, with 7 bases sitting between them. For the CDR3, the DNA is TGTGCCAGCAGTGAACCGGGGCCCTACAATGAGCAGTTCTTC. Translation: CASSEPGPYNEQFF.

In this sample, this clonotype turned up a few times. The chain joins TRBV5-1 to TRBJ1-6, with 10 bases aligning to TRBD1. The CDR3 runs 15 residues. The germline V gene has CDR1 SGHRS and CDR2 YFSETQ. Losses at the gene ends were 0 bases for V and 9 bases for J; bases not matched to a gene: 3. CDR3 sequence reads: CASSLGDRGGSPLHF. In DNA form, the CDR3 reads TGCGCCAGCAGCTTGGGGGACAGGGGAGGTTCACCCCTCCACTTT.

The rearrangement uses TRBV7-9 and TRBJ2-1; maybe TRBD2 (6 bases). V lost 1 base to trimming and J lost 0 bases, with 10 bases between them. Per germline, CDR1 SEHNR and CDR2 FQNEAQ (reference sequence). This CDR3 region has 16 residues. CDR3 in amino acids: CASSLGAGNSYNEQFF. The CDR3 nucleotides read TGTGCCAGCAGCTTAGGGGCGGGGAACTCCTACAATGAGCAGTTCTTC.

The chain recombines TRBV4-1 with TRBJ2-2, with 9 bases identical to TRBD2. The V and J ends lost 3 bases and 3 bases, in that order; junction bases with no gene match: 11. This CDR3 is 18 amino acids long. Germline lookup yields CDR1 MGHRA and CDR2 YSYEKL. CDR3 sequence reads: CASSHSLLAGFDTGELFF. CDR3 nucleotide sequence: TGCGCCAGCAGCCACTCCCTACTAGCGGGTTTTGACACCGGGGAGCTGTTTTTT.

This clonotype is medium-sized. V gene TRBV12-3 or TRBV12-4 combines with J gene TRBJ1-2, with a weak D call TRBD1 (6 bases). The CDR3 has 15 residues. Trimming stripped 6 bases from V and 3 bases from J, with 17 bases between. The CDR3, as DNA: TGTGCCAGCAGACCTGAGGACAGCAACTACTATGGCTACACCTTC. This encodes CASRPEDSNYYGYTF.

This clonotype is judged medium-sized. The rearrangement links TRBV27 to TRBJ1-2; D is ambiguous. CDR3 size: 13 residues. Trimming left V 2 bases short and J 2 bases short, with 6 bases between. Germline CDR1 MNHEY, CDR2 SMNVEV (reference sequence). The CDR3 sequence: CASSLRVNYGYTF. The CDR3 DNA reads TGTGCCAGCAGTTTAAGGGTAAACTATGGCTACACCTTC.

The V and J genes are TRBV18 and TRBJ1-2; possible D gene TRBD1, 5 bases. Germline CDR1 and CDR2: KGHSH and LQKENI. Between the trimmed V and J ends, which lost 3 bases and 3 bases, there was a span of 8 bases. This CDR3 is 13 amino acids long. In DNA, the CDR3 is TGTGCCAGCTCACCTGACAGCTACTATGGCTACACCTTC. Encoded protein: CASSPDSYYGYTF.

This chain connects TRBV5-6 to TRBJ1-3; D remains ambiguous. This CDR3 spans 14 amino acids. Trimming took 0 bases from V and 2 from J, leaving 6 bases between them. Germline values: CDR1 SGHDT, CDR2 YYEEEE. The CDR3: CASSLGLPGNTIYF. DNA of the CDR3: TGTGCCAGCAGCTTGGGCTTACCTGGAAACACCATATATTTT.

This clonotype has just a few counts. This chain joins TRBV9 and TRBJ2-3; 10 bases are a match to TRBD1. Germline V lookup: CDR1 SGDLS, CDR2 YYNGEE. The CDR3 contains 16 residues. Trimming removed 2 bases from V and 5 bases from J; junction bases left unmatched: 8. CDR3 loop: CASSVRDRGTGDTQYF. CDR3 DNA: TGTGCCAGCAGCGTCCGGGACAGGGGCACAGGAGATACGCAGTATTTT.